Here is one T cell receptor (beta chain) with its context. The target antigen is unknown. 13 Jbeta primers and 60 Vbeta primers were used for the PCR. TCRdb's table, derived via immunoSEQ multiplex PCR, lists solely in-frame clones and lacks some. The data show approximately 78,000 clones, approximately 88% seen once. The record originates from a study of cytomegalovirus exposure and HLA in healthy donors. Study-wide results and caveats: Most TCRs appeared rarely, but some public TCRs recurred in many donors.

This TCR came from a woman between 50 and 59 years old in good health and CMV-seronegative. Sequenced material: PBMCs.

The CDR3 nucleotides are TGCAGCGTTTCACAGGGGGCTAACGGGGAGCTGTTTTTT. It codes for CSVSQGANGELFF. The rearrangement uses TRBV29-1 and TRBJ2-2; 9 nucleotides line up with TRBD1. With V trimmed by 5 bases and J by 7 bases, 5 bases remained unmatched. Germline V gene lookup returns CDR1 SQVTM and CDR2 ANQGSEA. CDR3 size: 13 residues.